These 16 T cell receptor beta chains came from one sample sequenced in a study of blood T cell repertoires in COVID-19 (dated by TCRdb to 2018 to 2020). Library generation was performed with the immunoSEQ multiplex PCR assay. As stored in TCRdb, this immuneACCESS dataset retains in-frame rearrangements with V and J assigned. A fraction of the clones does not appear; measured against another copy, unresolved V genes explain less than half of the discrepancy, and the remainder lacks a known reason. The sample table records about 120,000 clones; 60% to 85% of these occur just once. The ten largest clones capture 2.3% of the sample. Sequencing input: peripheral blood. The receptors were gathered from a man between 65 and 79 years old with acute or convalescent COVID-19.

As concerns this clone: The same CDR3 can be traced to other DNA sequences in this sample. The chain has TRBV6-6 and TRBJ1-2; TRBD1 might be the D (6 bases). Germline lookup yields CDR1 MNHNY and CDR2 SVGAGI (reference sequence). Deletions cut 6 bases from V and 3 bases from J, with 8 bases between. CDR3 length: 12 residues. CDR3 nucleotide sequence: TGTGCCAGCAGGCCAGGGGACTATGGCTACACCTTC. It encodes CASRPGDYGYTF.

This chain connects TRBV6-2 or TRBV6-3 to TRBJ1-3; TRBD1 is a possible D gene (6 bases). The CDR3 extends over 18 amino acids. Germline V CDR1 and CDR2: MNHEY, SVGEGT. V was pared by 6 bases and J by 0 bases, with 21 bases between. CDR3 sequence: CASSPLTGHMSSGNTIYF. The CDR3 DNA is TGTGCCAGCAGCCCCCTGACGGGACACATGAGCTCTGGAAACACCATATATTTT.

The chain joins TRBV5-1 to TRBJ2-7; TRBD2 agrees at 7 bases. In germline, CDR1 is SGHRS, CDR2 YFSETQ. The junction had 3 bases not matched to a gene; V was cut back by 0 bases and J by 6 bases. This CDR3 is built from 13 residues. The CDR3 coding sequence is TGCGCCAGCAGCTTGGCAGCGGGGTTCGAGCAGTACTTC. It translates to CASSLAAGFEQYF. The complete variable domain, with remaining parts taken from reference TRBV5-1 and TRBJ2-7, reads KAGVTQTPRYLIKTRGQQVTLSCSPISGHRSVSWYQQTPGQGLQFLFEYFSETQRNKGNFPGRFSGRQFSNSRSEMNVSTLELGDSALYLCASSLAAGFEQYFGPGTRLTVT.

The rearrangement joins TRBV7-2 to TRBJ1-1; D gene unclear. There are 13 residues in the CDR3. Per the germline V gene, CDR1 is SGHTA and CDR2 is FQGNSA. The V gene lost 1 base and the J gene lost 7 bases, with 10 bases spanning the gap. The CDR3 coding sequence is TGTGCCAGCAGCTTAGTTGGTCAGGTTGAAGCTTTCTTT. It translates to CASSLVGQVEAFF. Full variable domain (rest looked up from reference TRBV7-2 and TRBJ1-1): GAGVSQSPSNKVTEKGKDVELRCDPISGHTALYWYRQSLGQGLEFLIYFQGNSAPDKSGLPSDRFSAERTGGSVSTLTIQRTQQEDSAVYLCASSLVGQVEAFFGQGTRLTVV.

V gene TRBV19 combines with J gene TRBJ1-4, with a tentative D call TRBD1 (6 bases). This CDR3 comprises 12 residues. V was clipped by 11 bases and J by 6 bases, with 13 bases between them. Germline-derived CDR1 and CDR2 are LNHDA and SQIVND (reference sequence). In DNA form, the CDR3 reads TGTGCCTCGGGGGGCAGGGATGAAAAACTGTTTTTT. It translates to CASGGRDEKLFF.

This clone was observed a few times. This chain links TRBV5-4 with TRBJ1-2; TRBD1 matches at 8 bases. This CDR3 is 14 amino acids long. The germline CDR1 and CDR2 sequences are SGHNT and YYREEE (reference sequence). J gave up 3 bases and V 2 bases, and 3 bases lay outside the gene matches. In nucleotides, the CDR3 is TGTGCCAGCAGCTTAGGGACAGGAGACTATGGCTACACCTTC. Protein: CASSLGTGDYGYTF.

The chain couples TRBV28 to TRBJ2-7; TRBD1 is a possible D gene (6 bases). In germline, CDR1 is MDHEN, CDR2 SYDVKM. This CDR3 region has 13 residues. V dropped 3 bases and J dropped 7 bases, with 13 bases sitting between them. CDR3 in amino acids: CASSLGAQWEQYF. CDR3 sequence (DNA): TGTGCCAGCAGTTTGGGGGCGCAGTGGGAGCAGTACTTC.

This clone was found a few times. The chain employs TRBV4-2 and TRBJ2-7; TRBD2 agrees at 9 bases. Germline V lookup: CDR1 LGHNA, CDR2 YNFKEQ. CDR3 length: 15 amino acids. V dropped 3 bases and J dropped 3; count of bases not matched to a gene: 6. The CDR3 DNA sequence: TGTGCCAGCAGCCAGGCGATTAGCGGGAGCTACGAGCAGTACTTC. It translates to CASSQAISGSYEQYF.

The rearrangement joins TRBV2 to TRBJ1-1; 8 bases map to TRBD1. The V gene end was trimmed by 4 bases and the J gene end by 5 bases; junction bases not matched to a gene: 0. The CDR3 extends over 12 amino acids. The germline V gene encodes CDR1 SNHLY and CDR2 FYNNEI. The CDR3 region has the DNA TGTGCCAGCAGTGGACAGGGGACTGAAGCTTTCTTT. Amino acid sequence: CASSGQGTEAFF.

The CDR3 sequence is CASSLTLRQGANEQFF. DNA for the CDR3: TGTGCCAGCAGCTTAACCCTCCGACAGGGGGCGAATGAGCAGTTCTTC. This chain links TRBV7-2 with TRBJ2-1; TRBD1 matches 10 bases. The V segment lost 2 bases and the J segment 7 bases; nucleotides outside the gene matches: 8. Germline values: CDR1 SGHTA, CDR2 FQGNSA. This CDR3 has 16 residues.

This clone is a singleton in its sample. The chain carries TRBV11-1 and TRBJ2-2, with D tentatively TRBD1 (5 bases). CDR3 length: 16 amino acids. Germline V CDR1 and CDR2: SGHAT, FQDESV (reference sequence). V lost 2 bases and J lost 1, with 11 bases in between. This CDR3 reads CASSLRGSVNTGELFF. The CDR3 DNA reads as TGTGCCAGCAGCTTAAGGGGCAGCGTGAACACCGGGGAGCTGTTTTTT.

The chain has TRBV29-1 and TRBJ1-2; 9 bases are shared with TRBD1. In germline, CDR1 is SQVTM, CDR2 ANQGSEA. J lost 6 bases, V lost 6 bases, and 8 bases had no gene match. This CDR3 region has 13 residues. The CDR3 spells CSVGGQGRDGYTF. For the CDR3, the DNA is TGCAGCGTGGGGGGACAGGGTAGGGATGGCTACACCTTC.

The V gene is TRBV11-3, the J gene TRBJ1-1, with a possible D match to TRBD1 (5 bases). From germline, CDR1 is SGHNT and CDR2 YENEEA. V lost 0 bases to trimming and J lost 3 bases, with 14 bases between them. This CDR3 comprises 16 residues. The CDR3 bases are TGTGCCAGCAGCTTAGATCCGGGCAGGGCGGACACTGAAGCTTTCTTT. This encodes CASSLDPGRADTEAFF.

The chain couples TRBV7-6 to TRBJ2-3; TRBD2 matches 7 bases. The germline V gene has CDR1 SGHVS and CDR2 FNYEAQ. Trimming took 2 bases from V and 1 from J; bases not matched to a gene: 3. CDR3 length: 15 amino acids. CDR3 nucleotides: TGTGCCAGCAGCTTATCTCGGGGGGGCACAGATACGCAGTATTTT. Encoded protein: CASSLSRGGTDTQYF.

This clone was seen a few times. The gene calls are TRBV4-2 and TRBJ1-4, with 7 bases fitting TRBD1. V shed 4 bases, J shed 5 bases, and the junction held 10 bases outside the gene matches. The CDR3 length is 16 residues. Per the germline V gene, CDR1 is LGHNA and CDR2 is YNFKEQ. The CDR3: CASSLTPGQKNEKLFF. DNA for the CDR3: TGTGCCAGCAGCCTGACCCCGGGACAGAAAAATGAAAAACTGTTTTTT.

The chain is built from TRBV9 and TRBJ1-2; 8 bases agree with TRBD1. The CDR3 length is 15 residues. CDR1 is SGDLS, CDR2 YYNGEE, per germline. V dropped 5 bases and J dropped 4; count of bases not matched to a gene: 10. CDR3 DNA: TGTGCCAGCAGTCCGACAGGGGCGCTTGGCTATGGCTACACCTTC. The encoded protein is CASSPTGALGYGYTF.